The rows below give T cell receptor beta chains drawn from one sample of a study of CD8+CD57+ T cells in acquired aplastic anemia. TCRdb reanalysed the reads using MiXCR and keeps one entry per CDR3 protein. The table records approximately 200,000 distinct CDR3 sequences, around 50% of them present only once. The sequenced sample was sorted CD4+, CD8+, or CD8+CD57+ T cells (not recorded which) from PBMCs. Receptor source: a human donor with aplastic anemia. Each CDR3 is given with its conserved first and last residue. Each record gives: clone size, D gene, J gene, V gene, CDR3 protein, CDR3 DNA. D genes are given only for firm matches. A row's size may be missing; if present it is once, few, many or a size class.

size: many; D: .; J: TRBJ1-5; V: TRBV20-1; CDR3: CSAQGPINQPQHF; DNA: TGCAGTGCCCAGGGACCGATAAATCAGCCCCAGCATTTT
size: .; D: TRBD2; J: TRBJ2-7; V: TRBV19; CDR3: CASSIGGLDSYEQYF; DNA: TGTGCCAGTAGTATAGGTGGACTAGACTCCTACGAGCAGTACTTC
size: many; D: .; J: TRBJ1-1; V: TRBV16; CDR3: CASSQKGGHTEAFF; DNA: TGTGCCAGCAGCCAAAAAGGTGGACACACTGAAGCTTTCTTT
size: .; D: TRBD1; J: TRBJ1-4; V: TRBV5-1; CDR3: CASSPTGGLEKLFF; DNA: TGCGCCAGCAGCCCGACAGGGGGTCTCGAAAAACTGTTTTTT
size: .; D: TRBD1; J: TRBJ1-1; V: TRBV7-2; CDR3: CASSEFQQGAAEAFF; DNA: TGTGCCAGCAGTGAATTCCAACAGGGGGCCGCTGAAGCTTTCTTT
size: many; D: .; J: TRBJ2-2; V: TRBV7-9; CDR3: CASSSDPTPGELFF; DNA: TGTGCCAGCAGCTCGGACCCCACACCCGGGGAGCTGTTTTTT
size: .; D: TRBD2; J: TRBJ2-7; V: TRBV7-2; CDR3: CASSLALAGTSYEQYF; DNA: TGTGCCAGCAGCTTAGCGCTAGCGGGAACCTCCTACGAGCAGTACTTC
size: .; D: .; J: TRBJ1-1; V: TRBV9; CDR3: CASSVGQESTEAFF; DNA: TGTGCCAGCAGCGTAGGACAGGAAAGCACTGAAGCTTTCTTT
size: many; D: .; J: TRBJ1-1; V: TRBV2; CDR3: CASNRQDPEAFF; DNA: TGTGCCAGCAACCGACAGGATCCTGAAGCTTTCTTT
size: many; D: TRBD1; J: TRBJ1-2; V: TRBV24-1; CDR3: CATSGRGLDGYTF; DNA: TGTGCCACTTCGGGGAGGGGGCTGGATGGCTACACCTTC